The clone carrying this TCR beta chain showed up just a few times. The sample comes from a study of blood T cell repertoires in COVID-19. About the study: The cDNA or gDNA used as material had been derived from T cells, B-cell-depleted T cells, or PBMCs.

TCRdb's copy holds only in-frame clones and misses some; the assay was immunoSEQ multiplex PCR. This table holds about 480,000 clones, approximately 88% found once. Adults between roughly 18 and 95 years of age took part from 20 to 25 US areas. Assignment of participants to cohorts was predicated upon participant-reported clinical history. Symptom resolution, clearance, or two negative PCRs marked donors in Cohort 3 as recovered. Trimming stripped 5 bases from V and 6 bases from J, with 11 bases between. Germline-derived CDR1 and CDR2 are WSHSY and SAAADI. This CDR3 is built from 13 residues. The sequence was obtained from a woman aged 40 to 50 who had recovered from COVID-19. Source material: PBMCs or T cells enriched from blood (not recorded which). The chain couples TRBV10-2 to TRBJ2-1; D is perhaps TRBD2 (6 bases). Written as DNA, the CDR3 is TGCGCCAGCAGTCGGCGGGATTTCAATGAGCAGTTCTTC. Its protein product is CASSRRDFNEQFF.